Presented here are 10 T cell receptor beta chains from one specimen sequenced in a study of T cell repertoires in cytomegalovirus infection. TCRdb redid the calling of the reads with MiXCR, one entry per CDR3 protein. The sample yields about 740,000 distinct CDR3 sequences, less than 40% seen once. What was sequenced was PBMCs. These receptors all come from a human donor in good health (CMV status not recorded). Some clones in this sample may be carry-over from other donors' samples.

As for this clonotype: The CDR3 end shows no conserved phenylalanine or tryptophan, and so a read error is likely. The chain combines TRBV28 with TRBJ1-5, with a tentative D call TRBD1 (6 bases). The CDR3 has 17 amino acids. Germline V gene lookup returns CDR1 MDHEN and CDR2 SYDVKM. Trimming removed 5 bases from V and 0 bases from J, with 17 bases in between. CDR3 region: CASSLLQGPYSNQPQHC. Written as DNA, the CDR3 is TGTGCCAGCAGTCTACTACAGGGCCCTTATAGCAATCAGCCCCAGCATTGT.

The chain links TRBV7-9 to TRBJ1-1; D is perhaps TRBD1 (5 bases). Germline V gene data show CDR1 as SEHNR and CDR2 as FQNEAQ (reference sequence). CDR3 size: 15 residues. The germline V and J ends were trimmed by 6 bases and 4 bases, with 18 bases remaining between them. The CDR3 spells CASSMAPGGGTEAFF. CDR3 sequence (DNA): TGTGCCAGCAGTATGGCCCCCGGGGGAGGCACTGAAGCTTTCTTT.

This chain uses TRBV20-1 with TRBJ2-5; the match to TRBD2 covers 8 bases. Per the germline V gene, CDR1 is DFQATT and CDR2 is SNEGSKA (reference sequence). The junction had 3 bases not matched to a gene; V was cut back by 1 base and J by 5 bases. The length of the CDR3 is 13 residues. The CDR3 region has the DNA TGCAGTGCTAGAGGTAGCGGGGTTGAGACCCAGTACTTC. Translated, it gives CSARGSGVETQYF.

This clonotype turned up a few times. This chain links TRBV20-1 with TRBJ1-1; TRBD1 aligns across 9 bases. The CDR3 sequence is 14 residues long. Germline V lookup: CDR1 DFQATT, CDR2 SNEGSKA (reference sequence). The V gene end was trimmed by 6 bases and the J gene end by 2 bases; junction bases not matched to a gene: 7. Here the CDR3 DNA reads TGCAGTGCCCAAACAGGGGGCCTAAACACTGAAGCTTTCTTT. Protein sequence: CSAQTGGLNTEAFF.

The chain couples TRBV7-6 to TRBJ2-7, with D possibly called TRBD1 or TRBD2 (5 bases each). The CDR3 sequence is 15 residues long. V lost 5 bases to trimming and J lost 6 bases, with 20 bases between them. From germline, CDR1 is SGHVS and CDR2 FNYEAQ. The CDR3 DNA reads as TGTGCCAGCAGCCCCGGAAAGGGACGATTCAGCGAGCAGTACTTC. Translation gives CASSPGKGRFSEQYF.

The chain employs TRBV15 and TRBJ2-1, with 10 bases lining up with TRBD2. Germline CDR1 LNHNV, CDR2 YYDKDF (reference sequence). This CDR3 contains 17 residues. The trim removed 0 bases at V and 4 bases at J, leaving 6 bases unmatched. Written as DNA, the CDR3 is TGTGCCACCAGCAGAGATCCGCCTAGCGGGGGTTACAATGAGCAGTTCTTC. Residues: CATSRDPPSGGYNEQFF.

This clonotype was counted a few times. The rearrangement joins TRBV12-3 or TRBV12-4 to TRBJ1-5, with TRBD1 as a possible D gene (6 bases). V shed 3 bases and J shed 4 bases, with 10 bases lying between them. This CDR3 spans 14 amino acids. This CDR3 reads CASSLTQGNQPQHF. The CDR3 nucleotides read TGTGCCAGCAGTTTGACACAGGGAAATCAGCCCCAGCATTTT.

The chain uses TRBV7-2 and TRBJ1-2; D is undetermined. Trimming removed 5 bases at V and 1 base at J, with 14 bases between. Per the germline V gene, CDR1 is SGHTA and CDR2 is FQGNSA. This CDR3 comprises 15 residues. Here the CDR3 reads CASSPPSGFNYGYTF. The CDR3 nucleotides are TGTGCCAGCAGCCCGCCTTCGGGGTTTAACTATGGCTACACCTTC. Supplemented by reference TRBV7-2 and TRBJ1-2, the full variable domain reads GAGVSQSPSNKVTEKGKDVELRCDPISGHTALYWYRQSLGQGLEFLIYFQGNSAPDKSGLPSDRFSAERTGGSVSTLTIQRTQQEDSAVYLCASSPPSGFNYGYTFGSGTRLTVV.

The chain has TRBV27 and TRBJ2-7; TRBD2 might be the D (6 bases). Germline V CDR1 and CDR2: MNHEY, SMNVEV (reference sequence). The CDR3 extends over 12 amino acids. V lost 8 bases and J lost 12, with 20 bases in between. The CDR3 here is CASGPGSGTLYF. CDR3 in DNA: TGTGCCAGCGGACCGGGCTCAGGGACTCTGTACTTC.

The J gene is TRBJ2-7, the V gene TRBV10-3, with D maybe TRBD1 (6 bases). Germline lookup yields CDR1 ENHRY and CDR2 SYGVKD. V was pared by 6 bases and J by 0 bases, with 12 bases between. This CDR3 has 14 residues. The CDR3 DNA reads TGTGCCATCAGGCCGGACAGAAGCTCCTACGAGCAGTACTTC. Translated: CAIRPDRSSYEQYF.